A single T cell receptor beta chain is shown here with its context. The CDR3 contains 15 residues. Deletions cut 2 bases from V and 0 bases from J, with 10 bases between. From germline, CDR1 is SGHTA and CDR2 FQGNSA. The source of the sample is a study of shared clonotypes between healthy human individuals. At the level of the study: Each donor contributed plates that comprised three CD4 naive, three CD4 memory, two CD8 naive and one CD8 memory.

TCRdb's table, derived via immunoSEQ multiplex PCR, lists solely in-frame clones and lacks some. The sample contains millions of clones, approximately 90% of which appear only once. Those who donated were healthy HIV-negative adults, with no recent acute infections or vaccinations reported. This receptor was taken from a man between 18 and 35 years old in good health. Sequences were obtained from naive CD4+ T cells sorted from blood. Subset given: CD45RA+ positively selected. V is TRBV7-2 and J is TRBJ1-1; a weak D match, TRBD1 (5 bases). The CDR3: CASSLSSGMNTEAFF. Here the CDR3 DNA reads TGTGCCAGCAGCTTAAGCTCAGGGATGAACACTGAAGCTTTCTTT.